The present TCR beta chain was sequenced within a study of PD-L1 blockade in urothelial cancer. Study background: Males with bladder-origin urothelial cancer constituted about 85% of the 29 patients. Study observations and caveats: For durable-benefit patients, tumor-associated blood clones expanded more at 3 weeks.

Indicated time point: pretreatment peripheral blood. Repertoires were generated with immunoSEQ multiplex PCR, while TCRdb's copy carries only in-frame clones and drops some. The table has roughly 52,000 clones, more than 80% seen once. The CDR3 covers 14 residues. The V and J ends lost 3 bases and 4 bases respectively, with 13 bases between them. Germline CDR1 reads SGDLS; CDR2 reads YYNGEE. This clone was observed once. The antigen is unknown. Sequenced here: PBMCs, sampled around atezolizumab (anti-PD-L1) treatment. This clonotype originated in a man in his fifties with urothelial cancer. The rearrangement joins TRBV9 to TRBJ2-5; D gene unclear. The CDR3 coding sequence is TGTGCCAGCAGCGCGGCAGGTTCTGCAGAGACCCAGTACTTC. Translating gives CASSAAGSAETQYF.